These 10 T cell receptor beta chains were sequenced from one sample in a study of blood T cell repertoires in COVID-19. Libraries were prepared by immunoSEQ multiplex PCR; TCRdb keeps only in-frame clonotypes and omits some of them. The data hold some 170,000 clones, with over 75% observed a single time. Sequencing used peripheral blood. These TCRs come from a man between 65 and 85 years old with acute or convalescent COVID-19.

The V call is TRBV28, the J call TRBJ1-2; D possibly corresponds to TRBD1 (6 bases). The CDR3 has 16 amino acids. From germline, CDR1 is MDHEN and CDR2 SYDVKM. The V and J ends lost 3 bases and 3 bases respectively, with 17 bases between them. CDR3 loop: CASSFSLGGLYYGYTF. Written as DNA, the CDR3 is TGTGCCAGCAGTTTCTCCCTCGGGGGGCTTTACTATGGCTACACCTTC.

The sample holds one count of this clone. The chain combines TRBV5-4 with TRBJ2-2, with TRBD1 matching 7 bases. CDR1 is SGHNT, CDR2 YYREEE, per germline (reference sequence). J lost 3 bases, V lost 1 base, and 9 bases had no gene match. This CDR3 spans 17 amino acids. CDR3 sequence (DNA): TGTGCCAGCAGCTTGCCACGTGGGGACAGATACACCGGGGAGCTGTTTTTT. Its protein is CASSLPRGDRYTGELFF.

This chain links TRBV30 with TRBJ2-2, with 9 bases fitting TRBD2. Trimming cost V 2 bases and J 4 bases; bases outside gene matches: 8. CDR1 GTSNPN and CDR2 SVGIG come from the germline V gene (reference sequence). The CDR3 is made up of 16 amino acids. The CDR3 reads CAWSQGTGLATGELFF. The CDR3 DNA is TGTGCCTGGAGTCAAGGAACGGGACTAGCCACCGGGGAGCTGTTTTTT.

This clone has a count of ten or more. The CDR3 DNA is TGCGCCAGCAGCCAAGGCCCAGCGTACCAAGAGACCCAGTACTTC. This sequence encodes CASSQGPAYQETQYF. The rearrangement joins TRBV4-1 to TRBJ2-5; unclear D gene. The germline CDR1 and CDR2 sequences are MGHRA and YSYEKL. The CDR3 contains 15 residues. V dropped 1 base and J dropped 0 bases, with 9 bases sitting between them.

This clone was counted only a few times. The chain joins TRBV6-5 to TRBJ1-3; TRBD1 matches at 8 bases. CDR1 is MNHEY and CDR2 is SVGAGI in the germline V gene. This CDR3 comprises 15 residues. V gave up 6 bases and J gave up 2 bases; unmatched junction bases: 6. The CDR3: CASSRRGQAGNTIYF. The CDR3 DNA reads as TGTGCCAGCAGCCGCAGGGGGCAGGCTGGAAACACCATATATTTT.

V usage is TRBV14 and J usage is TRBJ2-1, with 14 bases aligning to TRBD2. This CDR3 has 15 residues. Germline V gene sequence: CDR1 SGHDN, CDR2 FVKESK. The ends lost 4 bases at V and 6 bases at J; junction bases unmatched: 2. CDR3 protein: CASSLGLAGGNEQFF. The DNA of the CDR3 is TGTGCCAGCAGCCTAGGACTAGCGGGAGGCAATGAGCAGTTCTTC.

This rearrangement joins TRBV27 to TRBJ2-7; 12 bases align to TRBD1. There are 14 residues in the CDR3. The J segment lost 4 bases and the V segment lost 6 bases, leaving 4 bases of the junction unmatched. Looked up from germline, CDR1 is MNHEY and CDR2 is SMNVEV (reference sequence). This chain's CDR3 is CASSRGQGAYEQYF. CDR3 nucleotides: TGTGCCAGCAGCAGGGGACAGGGGGCTTACGAGCAGTACTTC.

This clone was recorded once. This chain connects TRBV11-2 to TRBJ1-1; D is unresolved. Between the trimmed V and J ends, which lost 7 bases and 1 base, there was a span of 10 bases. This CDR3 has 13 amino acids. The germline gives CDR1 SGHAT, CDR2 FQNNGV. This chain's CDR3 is CASTREGNTEAFF. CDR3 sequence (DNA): TGTGCCAGCACCCGGGAGGGGAACACTGAAGCTTTCTTT.

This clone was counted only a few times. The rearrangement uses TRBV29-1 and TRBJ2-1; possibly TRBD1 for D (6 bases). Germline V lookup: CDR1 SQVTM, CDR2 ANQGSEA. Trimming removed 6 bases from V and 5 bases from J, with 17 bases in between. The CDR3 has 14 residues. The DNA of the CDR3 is TGCAGCGTGGACGGCCGACAGGCCCACAATGAGCAGTTCTTC. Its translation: CSVDGRQAHNEQFF.

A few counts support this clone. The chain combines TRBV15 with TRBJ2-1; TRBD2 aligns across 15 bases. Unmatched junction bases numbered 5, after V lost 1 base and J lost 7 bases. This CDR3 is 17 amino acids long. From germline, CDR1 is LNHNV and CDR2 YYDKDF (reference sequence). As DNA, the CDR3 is TGTGCCACCAGCAGAGTCACCGGGACTAGCGGGAGGAATGAGCAGTTCTTC. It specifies CATSRVTGTSGRNEQFF.